This TCR beta chain was recorded in a study of cytomegalovirus exposure and HLA in healthy donors. Overall study results and limits: There were some V segments, including TRBV6-2 and TRBV6-3, excluded as indistinguishable.

Vbeta (60) and Jbeta (13) primers were used in the PCR. Some clones are missing from TCRdb's copy, which holds only in-frame ones; the method was immunoSEQ multiplex PCR. The data contain 150,000 to 200,000 clones, over 70% of them singletons. This clone was seen only a few times. As yet, its antigen is unknown. Trimming stripped 1 base from V and 3 bases from J, with 4 bases between. The germline CDR1 and CDR2 sequences are SNHLY and FYNNEI. This CDR3 spans 14 amino acids. The chain is built from TRBV2 and TRBJ2-6; D gene unclear. This clonotype was sampled from a male donor in good health and CMV-seropositive. Sequencing used PBMCs. CDR3: CASSEVYGANVLTF. The CDR3 DNA reads as TGTGCCAGCAGTGAAGTCTATGGGGCCAACGTCCTGACTTTC.